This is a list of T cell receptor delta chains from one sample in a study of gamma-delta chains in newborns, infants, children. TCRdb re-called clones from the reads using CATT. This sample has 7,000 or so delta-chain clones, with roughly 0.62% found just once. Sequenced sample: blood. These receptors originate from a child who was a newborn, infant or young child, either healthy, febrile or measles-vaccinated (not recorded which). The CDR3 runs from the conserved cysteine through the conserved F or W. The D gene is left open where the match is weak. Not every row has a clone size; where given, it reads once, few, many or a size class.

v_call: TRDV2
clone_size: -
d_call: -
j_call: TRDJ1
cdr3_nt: TGTGCCTGTGACACGGTGGGGTGGACCAATAAACTCATCTTT
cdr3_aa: CACDTVGWTNKLIF

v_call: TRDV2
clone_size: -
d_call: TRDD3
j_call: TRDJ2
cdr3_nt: TGTGCCTGTGACACCCAATTCCTACTGGGGGATACGGGCTTGACAGCACAACTCTTCTTT
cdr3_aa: CACDTQFLLGDTGLTAQLFF

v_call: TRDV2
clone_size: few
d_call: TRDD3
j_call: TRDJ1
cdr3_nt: TGTGCCTGTGACACCGTAGGTGGGGGATACGCACCTGGCACCGATAACCTCATCTTT
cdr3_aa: CACDTVGGGYAPGTDNLIF

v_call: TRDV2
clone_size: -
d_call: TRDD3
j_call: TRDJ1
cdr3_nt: TGTGCCTGTGTACTGGGGGATGTCTTTCCCGATAAACTCATCTTT
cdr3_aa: CACVLGDVFPDKLIF

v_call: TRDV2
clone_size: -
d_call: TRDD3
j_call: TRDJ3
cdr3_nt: TGTGCCTGTGACATACTGGGGGACTTGTCCTGGGACACCCGACAGATGTTTTTC
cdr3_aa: CACDILGDLSWDTRQMFF

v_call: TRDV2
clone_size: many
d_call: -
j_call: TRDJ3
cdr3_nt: TGTGCCTGTGACACCGGAGGGATAGGGGGCTCCTGGGACACCCGACAGATGTTTTTC
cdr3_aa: CACDTGGIGGSWDTRQMFF

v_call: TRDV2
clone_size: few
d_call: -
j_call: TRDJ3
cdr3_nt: TGTGCCTGTGACACGCTCGGGGGACCATCCTGGGACACCCGACAGATGTTTTTC
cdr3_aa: CACDTLGGPSWDTRQMFF

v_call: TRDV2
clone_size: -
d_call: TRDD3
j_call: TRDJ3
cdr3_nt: TGTGCCTGTGACTTACTGGGGGTTTCTATCTCCTGGGACACCCGACAGATGTTTTTC
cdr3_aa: CACDLLGVSISWDTRQMFF

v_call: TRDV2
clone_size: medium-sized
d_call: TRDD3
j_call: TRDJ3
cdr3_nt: TGTGCCTGTGACACACTGGGGGATAAAATTGCCTGGGACACCCGACAGATGTTTTTC
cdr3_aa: CACDTLGDKIAWDTRQMFF

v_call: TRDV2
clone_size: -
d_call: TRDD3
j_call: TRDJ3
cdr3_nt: TGTGCCTGTGACACCGTCTCAAGCTGGGGGATGAGCTCCTGGGACACACGACAGATGTTTTTC
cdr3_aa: CACDTVSSWGMSSWDTRQMFF

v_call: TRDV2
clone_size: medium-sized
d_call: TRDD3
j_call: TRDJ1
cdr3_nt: TGTGCCTGTGACACCCTACTGGGGGATACCGATAAACTCATCTTT
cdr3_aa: CACDTLLGDTDKLIF

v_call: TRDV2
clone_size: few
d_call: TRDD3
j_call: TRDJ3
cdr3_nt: TGTGCCTGTGACAGCTGGGGCAACTGGGGCACCCGACAGGCGTTTTTC
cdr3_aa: CACDSWGNWGTRQAFF

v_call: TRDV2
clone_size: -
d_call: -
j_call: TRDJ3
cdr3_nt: TGTGCCTGTGTCACGGCGTTGGGCGGCTCCTGGGACACCCGACAGATGTTTTTC
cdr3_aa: CACVTALGGSWDTRQMFF

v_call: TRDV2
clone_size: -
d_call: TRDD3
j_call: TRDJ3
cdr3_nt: TGTGCCTGTGACACCGTGATAGGGGGATACATTAACTCCTGGGACACCCGACAGATGTTTTTC
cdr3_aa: CACDTVIGGYINSWDTRQMFF

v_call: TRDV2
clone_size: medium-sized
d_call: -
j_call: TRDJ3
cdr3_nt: TGTGCCTGTGATACGGTGTGGGACACCCGACAGATGTTTTTC
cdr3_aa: CACDTVWDTRQMFF

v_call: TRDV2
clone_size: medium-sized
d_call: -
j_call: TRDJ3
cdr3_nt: TGTGCCTGTGACACCGCGGGGACCAGCTCCTGGGACACCCGACAGATGTTTTTC
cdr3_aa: CACDTAGTSSWDTRQMFF

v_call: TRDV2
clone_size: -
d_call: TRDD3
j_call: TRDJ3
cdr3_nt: TGTGCCTGTGACTTACTGGGGGGCTCCTGGGACACCCGACAGATGTTTTTC
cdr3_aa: CACDLLGGSWDTRQMFF

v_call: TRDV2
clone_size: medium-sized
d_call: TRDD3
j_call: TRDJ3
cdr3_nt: TGTGCCTGTGACAGTACTGGGGGACGCTCCTGGGACACCCGACAGATGTTTTTC
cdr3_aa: CACDSTGGRSWDTRQMFF

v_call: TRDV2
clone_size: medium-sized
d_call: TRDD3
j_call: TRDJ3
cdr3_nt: TGTGCCTGTGACACCGTCCCGGGGGATGCCCTATACTCCTTCTCCTGGGACACCCGACAGATGTTTTTC
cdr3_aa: CACDTVPGDALYSFSWDTRQMFF

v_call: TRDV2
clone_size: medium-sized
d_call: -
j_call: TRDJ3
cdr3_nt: TGTGCCTGTGACACCCCAGGCCCTTCCTGGGACACCCGACAGATGTTTTTC
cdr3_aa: CACDTPGPSWDTRQMFF

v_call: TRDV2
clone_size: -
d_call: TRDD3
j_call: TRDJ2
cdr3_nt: TGTGCCTGTGACTCTTGGGGGATACGAGTGACAGCCCAACTCTTCTTT
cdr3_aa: CACDSWGIRVTAQLFF

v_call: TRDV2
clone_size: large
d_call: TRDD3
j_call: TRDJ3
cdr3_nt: TGTGCCTGTGACAGTACTGGGGGATCCTGGGACACCCGACAGATGTTTTTC
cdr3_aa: CACDSTGGSWDTRQMFF

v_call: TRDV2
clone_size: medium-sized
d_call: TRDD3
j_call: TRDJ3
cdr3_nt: TGTGCCTGTGACACCGGGGATACCCTCTCCTGGGACACCCGACAGATGTTTTTC
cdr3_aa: CACDTGDTLSWDTRQMFF

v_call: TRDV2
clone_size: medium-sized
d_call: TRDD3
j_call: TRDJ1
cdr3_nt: TGTGCCTGTGACACCGTACTGGGGGAGGATAAACTCATCTTT
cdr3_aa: CACDTVLGEDKLIF

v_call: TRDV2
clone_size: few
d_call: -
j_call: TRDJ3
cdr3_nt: TGTGCCTGTGACACCCCTGCTGGGGAATACCTCTCCTGGGACACCCGACAGATGTTTTTC
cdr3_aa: CACDTPAGEYLSWDTRQMFF

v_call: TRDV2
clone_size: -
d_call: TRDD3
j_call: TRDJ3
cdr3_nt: TGTGCCTGTGACACAGCTGGAGCGGGGATAAACAGCTCCTGGGACACCCGACAGATGTTTTTC
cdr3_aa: CACDTAGAGINSSWDTRQMFF

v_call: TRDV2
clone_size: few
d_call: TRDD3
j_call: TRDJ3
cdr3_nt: TGTGCCTGCGACACCGGGGGATACTCCCCCCTCTCCTGGGGCACCCGACAGATGTTCTTC
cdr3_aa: CACDTGGYSPLSWGTRQMFF

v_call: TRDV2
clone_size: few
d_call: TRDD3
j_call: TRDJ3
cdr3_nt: TGTGCCTGTGACACCGATCTTTTAACTGGGGGTCTCAGGGGCTCCTGGGACACCCGACAGATGTTTTTC
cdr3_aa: CACDTDLLTGGLRGSWDTRQMFF

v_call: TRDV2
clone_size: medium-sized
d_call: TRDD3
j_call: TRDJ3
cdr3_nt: TGTGCCTGTGACTCCCTACTGGGGGATACGACCTGGGACACCCGACAGATGTTTTTC
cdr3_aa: CACDSLLGDTTWDTRQMFF

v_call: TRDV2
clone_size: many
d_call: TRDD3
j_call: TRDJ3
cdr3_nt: TGTGCCTGTGACATACTGGGGGATACGGACACCCGACAGATGTTTTTC
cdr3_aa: CACDILGDTDTRQMFF

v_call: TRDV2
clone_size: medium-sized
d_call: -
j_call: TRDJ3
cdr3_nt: TGTGCCTGTGACATCGCAGGGGGCCAAAGCTCCTGGGACACCCGACAGATGTTTTTC
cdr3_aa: CACDIAGGQSSWDTRQMFF

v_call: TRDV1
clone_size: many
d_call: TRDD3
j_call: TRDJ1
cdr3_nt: TGTGCTCTTGGGTCCAGACCTTCGATCGGGTGGGGGATCTGTAAACTCATCTTT
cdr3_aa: CALGSRPSIGWGICKLIF